These 25 T cell receptor beta chains were all obtained from the same sample, sequenced in a study of cytotoxic CD8 clonotypes in ibrutinib-treated CLL. The data were produced by immunoSEQ multiplex PCR, yet TCRdb's version contains in-frame clones alone and is incomplete. The table lists tens of thousands of clones, 60% to 75% of them singletons. The material was PBMCs, obtained after 12 months of ibrutinib treatment. The receptors stem from a human donor with chronic lymphocytic leukemia.

The chain links TRBV27 to TRBJ1-5; TRBD1 is a possible D gene (5 bases). The CDR3 consists of 16 residues. V lost 6 bases and J 0 bases, leaving 15 bases between the germline ends. CDR1 and CDR2 from the germline V gene are MNHEY and SMNVEV (reference sequence). The CDR3 reads CASRTGTDYSNQPQHF. The CDR3 DNA reads as TGTGCCAGCAGAACTGGGACGGACTATAGCAATCAGCCCCAGCATTTT.

The V call is TRBV5-8, the J call TRBJ2-1, with TRBD1 identical over 8 bases. This CDR3 is built from 14 residues. The germline CDR1 and CDR2 sequences are SGHTS and YDEGEE. Unmatched junction bases numbered 4, after V lost 2 bases and J lost 6 bases. CDR3 bases: TGTGCCAGCAGCTTCGGACAGGGCAGCAATGAGCAGTTCTTC. Protein product: CASSFGQGSNEQFF.

The CDR3 nucleotides read TGTGCCAGCTCGACCAACCACGCTACAACCCCGAACTATGGCTACACCTTC. Residues: CASSTNHATTPNYGYTF. J is TRBJ1-2 and V is TRBV18; D gene uncertain. There are 17 residues in the CDR3. Trimming left V 6 bases short and J 2 bases short, with 22 bases between. The germline CDR1 and CDR2 sequences are KGHSH and LQKENI.

The chain links TRBV5-6 to TRBJ2-7; D unresolved. Germline values: CDR1 SGHDT, CDR2 YYEEEE. V gave up 0 bases and J gave up 3 bases, with 1 base separating them. This CDR3 spans 11 amino acids. CDR3 sequence reads: CASSLGYEQYF. CDR3 bases: TGTGCCAGCAGCTTGGGCTACGAGCAGTACTTC. Using reference TRBV5-6 and TRBJ2-7 for the parts outside the CDR3, the full variable domain is DAGVTQSPTHLIKTRGQQVTLRCSPKSGHDTVSWYQQALGQGPQFIFQYYEEEERQRGNFPDRFSGHQFPNYSSELNVNALLLGDSALYLCASSLGYEQYFGPGTRLTVT.

This rearrangement joins TRBV27 to TRBJ2-1; 7 bases match TRBD2. Losses at the gene ends were 7 bases for V and 9 bases for J; bases not matched to a gene: 9. Per germline, CDR1 MNHEY and CDR2 SMNVEV (reference sequence). The CDR3 runs to 13 residues. The chain's CDR3 is CASIGGGVGEQFF. CDR3 bases: TGTGCCAGCATCGGTGGGGGGGTTGGTGAGCAGTTCTTC.

With regard to this clone: The same CDR3 can be traced to other DNA sequences in this sample. The chain joins TRBV14 to TRBJ1-2; 8 bases are shared with TRBD1. The germline V gene has CDR1 SGHDN and CDR2 FVKESK. This CDR3 is built from 14 residues. Trimming removed 4 bases from V and 8 bases from J; junction bases left unmatched: 9. The CDR3 sequence is CASSRNVGTGGYTF. As DNA, the CDR3 is TGTGCCAGCAGCCGGAACGTCGGGACAGGCGGCTACACCTTC. Variable domain in full (rest from reference TRBV14 and TRBJ1-2): EAGVTQFPSHSVIEKGQTVTLRCDPISGHDNLYWYRRVMGKEIKFLLHFVKESKQDESGMPNNRFLAERTGGTYSTLKVQPAELEDSGVYFCASSRNVGTGGYTFGSGTRLTVV.

This clone was observed once. The gene calls are TRBV29-1 and TRBJ2-3; a weak D match, TRBD2 (6 bases). The CDR3 contains 13 residues. V was trimmed by 8 bases and J by 4 bases, leaving 16 bases between them. The germline V gene encodes CDR1 SQVTM and CDR2 ANQGSEA. The CDR3 here is CSQTPSGADTQYF. The CDR3 DNA sequence: TGCAGCCAGACACCATCGGGGGCAGATACGCAGTATTTT.

In its sample, this clone was seen a few times. The chain recombines TRBV7-6 with TRBJ1-1, with 8 nucleotides matching TRBD1. Germline-derived CDR1 and CDR2 are SGHVS and FNYEAQ. Trimming removed 5 bases from V and 1 base from J; junction bases left unmatched: 6. This CDR3 has 15 residues. The CDR3 here is CASSDGGTGNTEAFF. CDR3 nucleotide sequence: TGTGCCAGCAGCGACGGGGGGACAGGGAACACTGAAGCTTTCTTT.

V usage is TRBV4-2 and J usage is TRBJ2-3; 8 bases align to TRBD2. V lost 0 bases to trimming and J lost 3 bases; unmatched junction nucleotides: 8. Germline-derived CDR1 and CDR2 are LGHNA and YNFKEQ. CDR3 length equals 17 residues. CDR3 coding DNA: TGTGCCAGCAGCCAAGACCCCAGCGGGGGCGAAACAGATACGCAGTATTTT. Its translation: CASSQDPSGGETDTQYF.

The rearrangement joins TRBV6-5 to TRBJ2-1; possible D gene TRBD2, 6 bases. The V end was cut by 6 bases, the J end by 8 bases, with 11 bases between. Germline lookup yields CDR1 MNHEY and CDR2 SVGAGI. The CDR3 spans 12 residues. The CDR3 DNA is TGTGCCAGCAGGAAACCGGGGGATGAGCAGTTCTTC. Its protein is CASRKPGDEQFF.

CDR3: CASSALGQRPLDTQYF. In DNA, the CDR3 is TGTGCCAGCAGCGCTTTGGGACAGCGCCCTTTAGATACGCAGTATTTT. The rearrangement joins TRBV9 to TRBJ2-3, with 7 bases aligning to TRBD1. Germline lookup yields CDR1 SGDLS and CDR2 YYNGEE. Unmatched junction bases numbered 12, after V lost 3 bases and J lost 5 bases. CDR3 size: 16 residues.

The genes are TRBV20-1 and TRBJ1-2; D ambiguous. Deletions cut 6 bases from V and 5 bases from J, with 4 bases between. CDR1 and CDR2 (germline): DFQATT, SNEGSKA (reference sequence). The CDR3 has 9 amino acids. The DNA for the CDR3 is TGCAGTGCCGATTATGGCTACACCTTC. Its translation is CSADYGYTF.

The rearrangement uses TRBV5-6 and TRBJ1-2, with 11 bases identical to TRBD1. The germline V gene encodes CDR1 SGHDT and CDR2 YYEEEE. The CDR3 is 16 amino acids. V lost 4 bases and J lost 6; bases outside the gene matches: 11. The CDR3 region has the DNA TGTGCCAGCAGCATCCCGGGACAGGGGGTTCTTAATGGCTACACCTTC. Translating gives CASSIPGQGVLNGYTF. The whole variable domain, filled in from reference TRBV5-6 and TRBJ1-2, reads DAGVTQSPTHLIKTRGQQVTLRCSPKSGHDTVSWYQQALGQGPQFIFQYYEEEERQRGNFPDRFSGHQFPNYSSELNVNALLLGDSALYLCASSIPGQGVLNGYTFGSGTRLTVV.

The chain is built from TRBV6-5 and TRBJ1-6, with no clear D. CDR3 length: 14 amino acids. Trimming cost V 7 bases and J 4 bases, with 11 bases left between them. Germline CDR1 is MNHEY and CDR2 is SVGAGI. The CDR3 loop is CASIDDGYNSPLHF. The CDR3 nucleotides are TGTGCCAGCATTGACGACGGGTATAATTCACCCCTCCACTTT.

To note about this clone: At one of its ends the junction is not consistent with the germline gene, which may arise from a read error. The J gene is TRBJ1-2, the V gene TRBV27; 8 bases are shared with TRBD1. CDR3 length: 16 residues. Germline CDR1 and CDR2: MNHEY and SMNVEV (reference sequence). The CDR3 loop reads CASSLWAQGGNYGYTF. In DNA form, the CDR3 reads TGTGCCAGCAGCTTATGGGCACAGGGGGGGAACTATGGCTACACCTTC.

This clone appeared a few times. The chain has TRBV30 and TRBJ1-4; perhaps TRBD1 as D (5 bases). Deletions cut 0 bases from V and 2 bases from J, with 10 bases between. Germline loops: CDR1 GTSNPN, CDR2 SVGIG (reference sequence). The CDR3 runs 15 residues. CDR3 DNA sequence: TGTGCCTGGAGTGTACAGGCAGGGACTAATGAAAAACTGTTTTTT. Translation: CAWSVQAGTNEKLFF.

A single count supports this clone. The chain employs TRBV11-3 and TRBJ2-7; TRBD1 agrees at 8 bases. Germline V gene sequence: CDR1 SGHNT, CDR2 YENEEA. CDR3 length equals 15 residues. V gave up 5 bases and J gave up 2 bases; unmatched junction bases: 8. CDR3 loop: CASSRAGQGAYEQYF. CDR3 DNA sequence: TGTGCCAGCAGCCGAGCCGGACAGGGAGCCTACGAGCAGTACTTC.

This clone has only a few counts. The chain is built from TRBV7-9 and TRBJ2-7; tentative D call: TRBD2 (6 bases). This CDR3 has 15 residues. Looked up from germline, CDR1 is SEHNR and CDR2 is FQNEAQ (reference sequence). V shed 2 bases and J shed 6 bases, with 17 bases lying between them. The CDR3 DNA sequence: TGTGCCAGCAGCTTACATGCGGGACTCCTCCCCGAGCAGTACTTC. Protein sequence: CASSLHAGLLPEQYF.

This clone was observed a few times. The J gene is TRBJ1-6, the V gene TRBV6-5; D is unclear. This CDR3 spans 14 amino acids. Trimming took off 8 bases at V and 7 bases at J, with 15 bases between the two ends. Germline assignment: CDR1 MNHEY and CDR2 SVGAGI. This CDR3 is CASRPQVGNSPLHF. CDR3 in DNA: TGTGCCAGCCGGCCCCAGGTGGGCAATTCACCCCTCCACTTT.

J is TRBJ1-5 and V is TRBV4-1; the D gene is possibly TRBD1 (6 bases). The V end was cut by 2 bases, the J end by 5 bases, with 19 bases between. CDR3 length: 17 amino acids. CDR1 is MGHRA, CDR2 YSYEKL, per germline. CDR3 DNA: TGCGCCAGCAGCCAATATGTCCCGGACAGCAGGTATCAGCCCCAGCATTTT. It translates to CASSQYVPDSRYQPQHF.

V and J are TRBV6-5 and TRBJ1-1; D possibly corresponds to TRBD1 (5 bases). The germline V gene has CDR1 MNHEY and CDR2 SVGAGI. The CDR3 is 14 amino acids. The V end lost 2 bases, the J end lost 10 bases, and 17 bases lay between the germline ends. The DNA of the CDR3 is TGTGCCAGCAGTTACGCTGACGCTCAGGGTCGAGCTTTCTTT. Translation: CASSYADAQGRAFF.

In its sample, this clone was seen a few times. CDR3 residues: CASGLRGLTFF. The CDR3 DNA is TGTGCCAGCGGGCTCAGGGGTTTGACTTTCTTT. The chain has TRBV2 and TRBJ1-1; possibly TRBD1 for D (6 bases). Germline V gene lookup returns CDR1 SNHLY and CDR2 FYNNEI. Trimming pared 8 bases from V and 12 bases from J, leaving 16 bases between. The CDR3 is 11 residues long.

This chain links TRBV5-6 with TRBJ2-3, with TRBD1 matching over 7 bases. Germline trimming cut 3 bases from V and 2 bases from J; bases unmatched to any gene: 9. CDR1 and CDR2 from the germline V gene are SGHDT and YYEEEE. This CDR3 region has 16 residues. CDR3 loop: CASSSSLTGHTDTQYF. As DNA, the CDR3 is TGTGCCAGCAGCTCATCTCTGACAGGGCACACAGATACGCAGTATTTT.

In this sample, this clone turned up a few times. The chain has TRBV5-1 and TRBJ2-2; maybe TRBD1 (5 bases). This CDR3 is 16 amino acids long. V gave up 4 bases and J gave up 1 base, with 14 bases separating them. Germline lookup yields CDR1 SGHRS and CDR2 YFSETQ. In DNA form, the CDR3 reads TGCGCCAGCAGCCCCGAAGGGCAGGGGAACACCGGGGAGCTGTTTTTT. Protein sequence: CASSPEGQGNTGELFF.

There are a few counts of this clone. One end of the junction is discordant with germline, which a read error may explain. CDR3 in amino acids: CASSEGEFGNTIYF. CDR3 coding DNA: TGTGCTAGCAGCGAGGGGGAGTTTGGAAACACCATATATTTT. The chain employs TRBV7-7 and TRBJ1-3, with D maybe TRBD1 (6 bases). The CDR3 covers 14 residues. Germline V gene data show CDR1 as SSHAT and CDR2 as FNYEAQ (reference sequence).